What follows describes a single TCR beta chain. This clonotype was recorded at least ten times. Its antigen target is currently unknown. No base quality values were provided; no much bigger clone lies one nucleotide off. This sample is part of a study of T cells in Graves' hyperthyroidism and ophthalmopathy (dated by TCRdb to the late 2010s). Regarding the complete study: Peripheral blood samples were taken at the time of initial diagnosis, prior to any treatment. The paper reports TCR Vbeta CDR3 sequencing of over 130 peripheral blood samples: under 45 ophthalmopathy, some 80 hyperthyroidism and around 17 progressor patients. Prospective prediction of ophthalmopathy was tested in an independent validation cohort of some 20 hyperthyroidism patients and 17 patients who later progressed to ophthalmopathy. For training and testing, the 100 or so patients in the discovery cohort were randomly divided in a 7:3 ratio. To identify TCR V-J signatures that set the groups apart, the researchers used a discovery cohort of 90 to 100 patients, made up of roughly 40 with Graves' ophthalmopathy and 55 to 65 with stable Graves' hyperthyroidism. Once sampling was done, hyperthyroidism patients were given methimazole at a starting dose of 30 mg daily, whereas ophthalmopathy patients were given high-dose intravenous methylprednisolone. Thyroid tissue and blood T-cell repertoires from six or seven Graves' hyperthyroidism patients were also compared in the study. Overall results and qualifications from the work: Sample size was not statistically predetermined, and blinding of investigators to group allocation was not performed. Most expanded thyroid clonotypes (frequency above 0.001) were also detected in blood, a finding suggesting that blood repertoires may reflect thyroid immune responses. In validation, the model predicted progression to ophthalmopathy a median of roughly 6.2 months before onset, with approximately 71% sensitivity and about 72% specificity. In cross-validation, a model built on a 13 V-J signature told ophthalmopathy apart from stable hyperthyroidism with approximately 90% sensitivity and about 81% specificity, and in testing the same model reached 80%/75%.

A patient counted as having stable Graves' hyperthyroidism if no progression to ophthalmopathy occurred over 18 months of follow-up. Hyperthyroidism patients were newly diagnosed, had a disease duration of under 2 months, and were aged 18 to 65 years. Exclusion was applied to patients with uncontrolled infections, other autoimmune diseases, pregnancy or lactation. Clinical symptoms, serum thyroxine and TRAb, thyroid ultrasound, and orbital computed tomography formed the basis for the diagnoses. Ficoll-Paque density gradient centrifugation was used to isolate PBMCs from about 10 ml of fresh peripheral blood. Total RNA was extracted using Trizol reagent, and RNA quality was assessed on an Agilent 2100 Bioanalyzer. The TCR beta CDR3 regions were amplified from RNA transcripts. A first-round RT-PCR of the TCR CDR3 used the HTBI primer set with the Qiagen OneStep RT-PCR kit. Libraries were constructed in a second round of multiplex PCR, after which size selection and purification were carried out. The libraries were sequenced on an Illumina HiSeq2000 using paired-end 100 bp reads. The study's own analysis went as follows. SOAPnuke was used to process the raw data, throwing out any read that contained adapters or uncalled bases, had a mean Phred below 15, or lacked an exact constant-primer or identifier match. High-quality paired reads were merged with COPE v1.2.5, and unique nucleotide sequences were defined as clonotypes. Clonotypes were aligned to IMGT TRBV, TRBD and TRBJ reference segments using MiTCR v1.1. The analysis was restricted to V-J combinations with a frequency above 0.0001, which together covered around 99% of the repertoires. The TCS score was defined as the ratio of F50 (clonal expansion) to E x V (chaos), calculated using BLOSUM62-based TCRdist between CDR3 peptides within each V-J. Welch's t-statistics and random forest reduced roughly 500 V-J features to 10 to 15, which were used in a naive Bayes classifier (R e1071). TCRdb reprocessing: public reads trimmed at Q25 with fastp, clones called with MiXCR, in-frame beta chains kept. All rows with the same CDR3 protein become a single entry with the most common DNA and genes. Clone size and V and J calls follow TCRdb, not the original study. The table for this sample lists 300,000 or so distinct CDR3 sequences; around 17% of them were counted only once. The top ten clonotypes cover approximately 35% of the sample.

This TCR came from a man under 40 with Graves' hyperthyroidism. Sequenced sample: blood.

The CDR3 is CASSQGMDYEQYF. The DNA sequence is as follows: TGTGCCAGCTCTCAGGGGATGGACTACGAGCAGTACTTC. In this chain, TRBV18 is recombined with TRBJ2-7; TRBD1 is perhaps the D gene, given 6 matching bases. Reading the germline V gene gives CDR1 KGHSH and CDR2 LQKENI. From the cysteine up to the phenylalanine, the CDR3 has a length of 13 residues. The kept DNA is CDR3 alone, 39 bases in frame from the first base. At the junction V is shortened by 6 bases and J by 3 bases, with 12 bases in between.